These 11 T cell receptor beta chains were sequenced from one sample in a study of shared clonotypes between healthy human individuals. Data came from immunoSEQ multiplex PCR; TCRdb stores just in-frame clones and leaves some out. The sample consists of over a million clones, about four fifths of them appearing once. Sequenced input: memory CD4+ T cells from PBMCs. As to subset: CD45RA-negative fraction. The receptors here all came from a young man in good health. Some clones in this sample may be carry-over from other donors' samples.

CDR3 region: CASSGWGANSGNTIYF. In DNA form, the CDR3 reads TGTGCCAGCTCGGGATGGGGGGCCAACTCTGGAAACACCATATATTTT. The chain is built from TRBV18 and TRBJ1-3; a weak D match, TRBD1 (6 bases). This CDR3 has 16 residues. Per germline, CDR1 KGHSH and CDR2 LQKENI. V lost 6 bases to trimming and J lost 0 bases, with 15 bases between them.

The chain employs TRBV9 and TRBJ1-1; D not certain. Germline V CDR1 and CDR2: SGDLS, YYNGEE. The CDR3 has 15 residues. Between the trimmed V and J ends, which lost 0 bases and 1 base, there was a span of 10 bases. CDR3 protein: CASSVGSRQNTEAFF. Written as DNA, the CDR3 is TGTGCCAGCAGCGTAGGGTCTCGACAGAACACTGAAGCTTTCTTT.

V gene TRBV5-4 combines with J gene TRBJ2-7; no clear D. V lost 0 bases and J lost 7, with 14 bases in between. Germline V CDR1 and CDR2: SGHNT, YYREEE (reference sequence). The CDR3 extends over 14 amino acids. The CDR3, as DNA: TGTGCCAGCAGCTTGGGGGGATTGCTAGGGGAGCAGTACTTC. Protein sequence: CASSLGGLLGEQYF. Combining the CDR3 with reference TRBV5-4 and TRBJ2-7 gives the whole variable domain ETGVTQSPTHLIKTRGQQVTLRCSSQSGHNTVSWYQQALGQGPQFIFQYYREEENGRGNFPPRFSGLQFPNYSSELNVNALELDDSALYLCASSLGGLLGEQYFGPGTRLTVT.

Comments on this clone: At the DNA level, this CDR3 is encoded by other sequences in the same sample as well. The chain uses TRBV30 and TRBJ1-3; D is unclear. Germline V lookup: CDR1 GTSNPN, CDR2 SVGIG (reference sequence). Trimming pared 0 bases from V and 0 bases from J, leaving 6 bases between. There are 14 residues in the CDR3. The CDR3: CAWSVGVSGNTIYF. DNA of the CDR3: TGTGCCTGGAGTGTTGGGGTCTCTGGAAACACCATATATTTT.

This clone has just a few counts. V and J are TRBV7-2 and TRBJ2-2; no firm D call. V lost 1 base and J lost 7, with 10 bases in between. The CDR3 sequence is 14 residues long. The germline V gene has CDR1 SGHTA and CDR2 FQGNSA. The CDR3 sequence: CASSLGHRLGELFF. As DNA, the CDR3 is TGTGCCAGCAGCTTAGGTCATCGACTCGGGGAGCTGTTTTTT. The whole variable domain, remainder taken from reference TRBV7-2 and TRBJ2-2, is GAGVSQSPSNKVTEKGKDVELRCDPISGHTALYWYRQSLGQGLEFLIYFQGNSAPDKSGLPSDRFSAERTGGSVSTLTIQRTQQEDSAVYLCASSLGHRLGELFFGEGSRLTVL.

The chain couples TRBV4-1 to TRBJ1-1; 7 nucleotides line up with TRBD1. The germline V gene encodes CDR1 MGHRA and CDR2 YSYEKL. The CDR3 is 15 residues long. With V trimmed by 0 bases and J by 7 bases, 8 bases remained unmatched. The CDR3 nucleotides are TGCGCCAGCAGCCAAGAAGGGTACAGGGGCGGTGAAGCTTTCTTT. It specifies CASSQEGYRGGEAFF.

V gene TRBV20-1 combines with J gene TRBJ2-2; D uncertain. Germline CDR1 DFQATT, CDR2 SNEGSKA (reference sequence). Trimming took 6 bases from V and 9 from J, leaving 11 bases between them. The CDR3 sequence is 11 residues long. The CDR3 loop reads CSAHDSRELFF. CDR3 bases: TGCAGTGCCCACGACTCTCGGGAGCTGTTTTTT.

V gene TRBV7-2 combines with J gene TRBJ2-5; tentative D call: TRBD2 (6 bases). Germline-derived CDR1 and CDR2 are SGHTA and FQGNSA. CDR3 length equals 15 residues. V gave up 5 bases and J gave up 1 base, with 14 bases separating them. Written as DNA, the CDR3 is TGTGCCAGCAGCCCCATGGGACTGGGCCAAGAGACCCAGTACTTC. As protein: CASSPMGLGQETQYF.

Remarks on this clone: In the same sample, other DNA sequences code for this CDR3. V gene TRBV27 combines with J gene TRBJ1-4; possible D gene TRBD1, 6 bases. Germline V lookup: CDR1 MNHEY, CDR2 SMNVEV (reference sequence). V lost 3 bases and J 7 bases, leaving 15 bases between the germline ends. CDR3 length equals 15 residues. The DNA for the CDR3 is TGTGCCAGCAGTTTGAGGGGGGGCGCGGGTGAAAAACTGTTTTTT. Its translation is CASSLRGGAGEKLFF.

The J gene is TRBJ2-1, the V gene TRBV19, with D possibly being TRBD1 (6 bases). Trimming shortened V by 4 bases and J by 6 bases, and 10 bases separated the two germline ends. The germline gives CDR1 LNHDA, CDR2 SQIVND (reference sequence). The CDR3 runs to 13 residues. The CDR3 loop reads CASSRQVVNEQFF. The DNA for the CDR3 is TGTGCCAGTAGTAGACAGGTCGTCAATGAGCAGTTCTTC.

The chain links TRBV11-2 to TRBJ1-4; 8 nucleotides line up with TRBD1. V shed 1 base and J 10 bases; nucleotides not matched to a gene: 8. This CDR3 contains 15 residues. CDR1 and CDR2 (germline): SGHAT, FQNNGV. As DNA, the CDR3 is TGTGCCAGCAGCTTAGCGCAGGGGGCGGCTGGAAAACTGTTTTTT. Its translation is CASSLAQGAAGKLFF. Together with reference TRBV11-2 and TRBJ1-4, the CDR3 gives the full variable domain: EAGVAQSPRYKIIEKRQSVAFWCNPISGHATLYWYQQILGQGPKLLIQFQNNGVVDDSQLPKDRFSAERLKGVDSTLKIQPAKLEDSAVYLCASSLAQGAAGKLFFGSGTQLSVL.